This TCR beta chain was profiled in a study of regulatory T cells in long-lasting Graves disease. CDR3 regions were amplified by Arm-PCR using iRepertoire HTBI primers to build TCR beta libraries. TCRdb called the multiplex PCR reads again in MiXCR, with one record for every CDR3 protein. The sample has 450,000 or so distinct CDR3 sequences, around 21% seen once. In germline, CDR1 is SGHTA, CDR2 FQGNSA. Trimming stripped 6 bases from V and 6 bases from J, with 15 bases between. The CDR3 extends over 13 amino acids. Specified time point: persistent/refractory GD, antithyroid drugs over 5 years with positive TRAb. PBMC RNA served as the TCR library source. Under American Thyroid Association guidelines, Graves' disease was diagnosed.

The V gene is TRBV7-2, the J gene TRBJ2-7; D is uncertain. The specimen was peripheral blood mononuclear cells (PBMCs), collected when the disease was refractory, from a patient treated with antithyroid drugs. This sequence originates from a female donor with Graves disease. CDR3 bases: TGTGCCAGCAGTTTAAAACACAGTAGCGAGCAGTACTTC. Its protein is CASSLKHSSEQYF.